Below are 19 T cell receptor beta chains sequenced from a single sample in a study of shared clonotypes between healthy human individuals. This table comes from immunoSEQ multiplex PCR, and its TCRdb copy is limited to in-frame clones, with some not included. The table records 2 million to 3 million clones, over 85% of them present only once. The sequenced material came from naive CD4+ T cells from PBMCs. The subset: CD45RA+ positively selected. The receptors here all came from a man younger than 35 in good health. Some clones in this sample may be carry-over from other donors' samples.

V is TRBV2 and J is TRBJ2-7; D remains ambiguous. Per germline, CDR1 SNHLY and CDR2 FYNNEI. The germline V and J ends were trimmed by 6 bases and 7 bases, with 10 bases remaining between them. This CDR3 contains 11 residues. This CDR3 is CASRYAREQYF. The CDR3 coding sequence is TGTGCCAGCAGATACGCGCGGGAGCAGTACTTC.

In its sample, this clone was seen once. V and J are TRBV7-9 and TRBJ2-2; TRBD2 matches 7 bases. Germline V gene sequence: CDR1 SEHNR, CDR2 FQNEAQ (reference sequence). Germline trimming cut 5 bases from V and 4 bases from J; bases unmatched to any gene: 4. The CDR3 extends over 14 amino acids. CDR3 in amino acids: CASSPRTSTGELFF. The CDR3 DNA sequence: TGTGCCAGCAGCCCCCGGACTAGCACCGGGGAGCTGTTTTTT.

This rearrangement joins TRBV28 to TRBJ1-4, with D perhaps TRBD1 (5 bases). Germline V gene lookup returns CDR1 MDHEN and CDR2 SYDVKM. Trimming cost V 6 bases and J 5 bases, with 13 bases left between them. This CDR3 is built from 14 residues. The CDR3 nucleotides are TGTGCCAGCAGCATGGGACCGAAGAATGAAAAACTGTTTTTT. This codes for CASSMGPKNEKLFF.

The chain combines TRBV7-6 with TRBJ2-2; 9 nucleotides align to TRBD2. V shed 0 bases and J 1 base; nucleotides not matched to a gene: 3. The CDR3 has 17 residues. Germline V lookup: CDR1 SGHVS, CDR2 FNYEAQ. CDR3 loop: CASSLAVLAGNTGELFF. CDR3 coding DNA: TGTGCCAGCAGCTTAGCGGTACTAGCGGGGAACACCGGGGAGCTGTTTTTT. Full variable domain (outside the CDR3, taken from reference TRBV7-6 and TRBJ2-2): GAGVSQSPRYKVTKRGQDVALRCDPISGHVSLYWYRQALGQGPEFLTYFNYEAQQDKSGLPNDRFSAERPEGSISTLTIQRTEQRDSAMYRCASSLAVLAGNTGELFFGEGSRLTVL.

The gene calls are TRBV7-9 and TRBJ1-2; the D is unclear. The CDR3 length is 10 residues. Per the germline V gene, CDR1 is SEHNR and CDR2 is FQNEAQ (reference sequence). V was pared by 5 bases and J by 4 bases, with 2 bases between. Here the CDR3 DNA reads TGTGCCAGCAGCGCCTATGGCTACACCTTC. This codes for CASSAYGYTF.

Turning to this clone: Other nucleotide sequences in the sample specify the same CDR3. The rearrangement links TRBV18 to TRBJ2-7, with D perhaps TRBD1 (6 bases). The CDR3 extends over 14 amino acids. Trimming removed 3 bases from V and 2 bases from J, with 11 bases in between. Germline V gene lookup returns CDR1 KGHSH and CDR2 LQKENI. The CDR3, as DNA: TGTGCCAGCTCACCCGGGACAACCACCTACGAGCAGTACTTC. Amino acids: CASSPGTTTYEQYF.

The chain employs TRBV15 and TRBJ1-3; D is possibly TRBD1 (5 bases). V was shortened by 3 bases and J by 2 bases, with 5 bases between the two germline ends. CDR3 length: 13 amino acids. Per germline, CDR1 LNHNV and CDR2 YYDKDF (reference sequence). The CDR3: CATSRTAGNTIYF. The CDR3 nucleotides read TGTGCCACCAGCAGGACAGCTGGAAACACCATATATTTT.

The chain links TRBV11-2 to TRBJ2-2, with D uncertain. The germline V gene has CDR1 SGHAT and CDR2 FQNNGV. The CDR3 totals 15 residues. V was clipped by 2 bases and J by 0 bases, with 7 bases between them. In DNA, the CDR3 is TGTGCCAGCAGCTTAAGGGTCCCGAACACCGGGGAGCTGTTTTTT. Translation: CASSLRVPNTGELFF.

The chain couples TRBV2 to TRBJ1-6; no firm D call. The germline CDR1 and CDR2 sequences are SNHLY and FYNNEI. The CDR3 extends over 16 amino acids. V shed 4 bases and J shed 10 bases, with 20 bases lying between them. CDR3: CASSVRFVQKGSPLHF. The CDR3 coding sequence is TGTGCCAGCAGTGTTCGTTTCGTCCAAAAGGGATCACCCCTCCACTTT.

The chain joins TRBV11-3 to TRBJ2-1, with no clear D. Trimming cost V 2 bases and J 9 bases, with 20 bases left between them. This CDR3 is 16 amino acids long. Germline assignment: CDR1 SGHNT and CDR2 YENEEA. CDR3 amino acids: CASSLNPSALRSEQFF. The DNA of the CDR3 is TGTGCCAGCAGCTTAAACCCCTCCGCACTAAGGAGTGAGCAGTTCTTC. Based on the CDR3 plus reference TRBV11-3 and TRBJ2-1, the full variable domain is EAGVVQSPRYKIIEKKQPVAFWCNPISGHNTLYWYLQNLGQGPELLIRYENEEAVDDSQLPKDRFSAERLKGVDSTLKIQPAELGDSAVYLCASSLNPSALRSEQFFGPGTRLTVL.

The chain combines TRBV15 with TRBJ1-5; 8 bases align to TRBD1. The CDR3 runs to 16 residues. The junction had 3 bases not matched to a gene; V was cut back by 0 bases and J by 2 bases. In germline, CDR1 is LNHNV, CDR2 YYDKDF (reference sequence). The CDR3: CATSRERGQGNQPQHF. DNA of the CDR3: TGTGCCACCAGCAGAGAGAGGGGACAGGGCAATCAGCCCCAGCATTTT.

With respect to this clone: The same CDR3 is also encoded by other DNA sequences in this sample. This rearrangement joins TRBV18 to TRBJ2-5; D perhaps matches TRBD2 (5 bases). In germline, CDR1 is KGHSH, CDR2 LQKENI. The CDR3 loop spans 13 amino acids. Trimming shortened V by 3 bases and J by 1 base, and 6 bases separated the two germline ends. DNA of the CDR3: TGTGCCAGCTCACCTCGGGGCCAAGAGACCCAGTACTTC. Protein: CASSPRGQETQYF.

This clone was observed a single time. V usage is TRBV4-1 and J usage is TRBJ2-1; a weak D match, TRBD2 (6 bases). V lost 1 base and J 4 bases, leaving 11 bases between the germline ends. The CDR3 sequence is 15 residues long. The germline gives CDR1 MGHRA, CDR2 YSYEKL. The CDR3 nucleotides read TGCGCCAGCAGCCAAGTAGCGGCCTTTTACAATGAGCAGTTCTTC. It codes for CASSQVAAFYNEQFF.

The chain employs TRBV6-5 and TRBJ1-5, with a weak D call TRBD1 (6 bases). The CDR3 is made up of 14 amino acids. Between the trimmed V and J ends, which lost 6 bases and 0 bases, there was a span of 9 bases. CDR1 is MNHEY, CDR2 SVGAGI, per germline. This CDR3 reads CASRQGSSNQPQHF. In nucleotides, the CDR3 is TGTGCCAGCAGGCAGGGGAGTAGCAATCAGCCCCAGCATTTT.

The V and J genes are TRBV5-1 and TRBJ2-2, with 10 bases lining up with TRBD1. Germline trimming cut 4 bases from V and 7 bases from J; bases unmatched to any gene: 7. CDR1 is SGHRS, CDR2 YFSETQ, per germline. The CDR3 runs 15 residues. The CDR3 sequence is CASSPRTGGGGELFF. The CDR3 DNA is TGCGCCAGCAGCCCTAGGACAGGGGGTGGCGGGGAGCTGTTTTTT.

The rearrangement links TRBV11-2 to TRBJ2-3; TRBD2 matches at 9 bases. This CDR3 comprises 16 residues. J was trimmed by 2 bases and V by 1 base; bases with no gene match: 4. CDR1 and CDR2 from the germline V gene are SGHAT and FQNNGV. CDR3 sequence reads: CASSLGLAGNTDTQYF. For the CDR3, the DNA is TGTGCCAGCAGCTTAGGGCTAGCGGGAAACACAGATACGCAGTATTTT.

Points on this clone: Other DNA sequences in the same sample also yield this CDR3. V gene TRBV5-1 combines with J gene TRBJ1-4, with 7 bases lining up with TRBD1. V was clipped by 2 bases and J by 7 bases; unmatched bases: 5. CDR1 is SGHRS, CDR2 YFSETQ, per germline. This CDR3 region has 14 residues. The CDR3 sequence is CASSLGGASEKLFF. The CDR3 DNA reads TGCGCCAGCAGCTTAGGGGGCGCTTCTGAAAAACTGTTTTTT.

The chain carries TRBV2 and TRBJ1-3; TRBD1 matches at 9 bases. V lost 6 bases to trimming and J lost 1 base; unmatched junction nucleotides: 1. The germline gives CDR1 SNHLY, CDR2 FYNNEI. The CDR3 extends over 14 amino acids. The chain's CDR3 is CASRQGASGNTIYF. The CDR3, as DNA: TGTGCCAGCAGACAGGGGGCTTCTGGAAACACCATATATTTT.

The rearrangement uses TRBV20-1 and TRBJ2-1; 7 bases agree with TRBD1. This CDR3 has 11 residues. Trimming cost V 5 bases and J 8 bases; bases outside gene matches: 3. Germline values: CDR1 DFQATT, CDR2 SNEGSKA (reference sequence). CDR3 in amino acids: CSAYRGYEQFF. The CDR3 region has the DNA TGCAGTGCTTACAGGGGCTATGAGCAGTTCTTC.